This T cell receptor beta chain was recovered during a study of shared T cell receptors in the human thymus. Data came from immunoSEQ multiplex PCR; TCRdb stores just in-frame clones and leaves some out. The data contain hundreds of thousands of clones, more than 75% of them singletons. These records were also assigned to another study, of human thymus T cells.

Material for sequencing was thymocytes. The receptor comes from a boy younger than two with a congenital heart defect.

For the CDR3, the DNA is TGCGCCAGCAGCTTGGCTAGCGGAAATCACGAGCAGTACTTC. Translating gives CASSLASGNHEQYF. The V and J genes are TRBV5-1 and TRBJ2-7; 7 bases are shared with TRBD2. The CDR3 has 14 residues. Germline V gives CDR1 SGHRS, CDR2 YFSETQ. The ends lost 0 bases at V and 5 bases at J; junction bases unmatched: 5.